A single sample gave rise to the 28 T cell receptor beta chains below, sequenced in a study of blood T cell repertoires in COVID-19. Some clones are missing from TCRdb's copy, which holds only in-frame ones; the method was immunoSEQ multiplex PCR. The table lists about 200,000 clones, around four fifths of them singletons. The sequenced sample was peripheral blood. The receptors derive from a man in his 60s with COVID-19, enrolled during active disease.

The genes are TRBV5-1 and TRBJ2-1; 10 bases line up with TRBD1. V trimming: 5 bases; J trimming: 8 bases; junction bases outside the gene matches: 10. The CDR3 loop spans 15 amino acids. CDR1 is SGHRS and CDR2 is YFSETQ in the germline V gene. In DNA, the CDR3 is TGCGCCAGCAGGGCCGGGACAGGGGAGATCGATGAGCAGTTCTTC. It translates to CASRAGTGEIDEQFF.

CDR3 sequence reads: CASSSGTGTNSGNTIYF. CDR3 nucleotide sequence: TGCGCCAGCAGCTCAGGGACAGGGACAAACTCTGGAAACACCATATATTTT. The chain links TRBV5-1 to TRBJ1-3; TRBD1 matches at 9 bases. From germline, CDR1 is SGHRS and CDR2 YFSETQ. The length of the CDR3 is 17 residues. J lost 0 bases, V lost 3 bases, and 7 bases had no gene match.

This chain joins TRBV29-1 and TRBJ2-3, with 7 bases fitting TRBD2. Trimming took 3 bases from V and 6 from J; bases not matched to a gene: 9. This CDR3 contains 14 residues. The V gene's germline CDR1 is SQVTM and CDR2 ANQGSEA. The DNA of the CDR3 is TGCAGCGTTGACGGTGGGAGGGCCGTGGATACGCAGTATTTT. It yields the protein CSVDGGRAVDTQYF.

This rearrangement joins TRBV2 to TRBJ1-1; D may be TRBD1 (6 bases). This CDR3 has 13 amino acids. CDR1 and CDR2 from the germline V gene are SNHLY and FYNNEI. V was pared by 7 bases and J by 1 base, with 10 bases between. In DNA form, the CDR3 reads TGTGCCAGCATTAAGGGGGAGAACACTGAAGCTTTCTTT. Its protein product is CASIKGENTEAFF. Using reference TRBV2 and TRBJ1-1 for the parts outside the CDR3, the full variable domain is EPEVTQTPSHQVTQMGQEVILRCVPISNHLYFYWYRQILGQKVEFLVSFYNNEISEKSEIFDDQFSVERPDGSNFTLKIRSTKLEDSAMYFCASIKGENTEAFFGQGTRLTVV.

This clone was counted once. V and J are TRBV11-2 and TRBJ2-6; 8 nucleotides align to TRBD1. Trimming removed 8 bases from V and 5 bases from J; junction bases left unmatched: 8. The germline V gene encodes CDR1 SGHAT and CDR2 FQNNGV. This CDR3 has 15 amino acids. CDR3 DNA sequence: TGTGCCAGCCGCCCAGGGGGCGGGAGGGCCAACGTCCTGACTTTC. Protein product: CASRPGGGRANVLTF.

The gene calls are TRBV5-1 and TRBJ2-7; D ambiguous. Trimming pared 2 bases from V and 3 bases from J, leaving 18 bases between. The CDR3 length is 16 residues. The germline V gene encodes CDR1 SGHRS and CDR2 YFSETQ. CDR3 nucleotide sequence: TGCGCCAGCAGCTTAGCAATTGGCGGAAATCTCTACGAGCAGTACTTC. Its translation is CASSLAIGGNLYEQYF.

The chain has TRBV14 and TRBJ2-3, with TRBD2 matching 11 bases. Per the germline V gene, CDR1 is SGHDN and CDR2 is FVKESK. The CDR3 is 18 residues long. V shed 1 base, J shed 3 bases, and the junction held 9 bases outside the gene matches. This CDR3 reads CASSQVTSGIGFTDTQYF. The CDR3, as DNA: TGTGCCAGCAGCCAAGTGACTAGCGGGATTGGGTTTACAGATACGCAGTATTTT.

The rearrangement uses TRBV28 and TRBJ1-5, with a weak D call TRBD1 (6 bases). Germline V gives CDR1 MDHEN, CDR2 SYDVKM. V lost 4 bases, J lost 2 bases, and 12 bases lay in between. The CDR3 spans 15 residues. The CDR3 reads CASSSPTGRNQPQHF. The CDR3 DNA sequence: TGTGCCAGCAGTTCCCCCACAGGGCGCAATCAGCCCCAGCATTTT.

This CDR3 reads CASSVPRGRGTTHPYEQYF. In DNA, the CDR3 is TGTGCCAGCAGTGTTCCCCGGGGCCGGGGGACGACTCATCCCTACGAGCAGTACTTC. The chain couples TRBV2 to TRBJ2-7; D may be TRBD2 (6 bases). Deletions cut 4 bases from V and 2 bases from J, with 27 bases between. There are 19 residues in the CDR3. Germline V CDR1 and CDR2: SNHLY, FYNNEI.

The V call is TRBV3-1 (or the pseudogene TRBV3-2), the J call TRBJ1-1, with TRBD1 as a possible D gene (5 bases). Per the germline V gene, CDR1 is LGHDT and CDR2 is YNNKEL (reference sequence). With 1 base removed from V and 7 bases from J, the gap between germline ends came to 13 bases. The CDR3 is 14 residues long. This CDR3 reads CASSQVGGMGEAFF. The CDR3 coding sequence is TGTGCCAGCAGCCAAGTCGGGGGAATGGGTGAAGCTTTCTTT.

This sequence joins TRBV3-1 (or the pseudogene TRBV3-2) and TRBJ2-2; the D gene is possibly TRBD1 (6 bases). V lost 3 bases, J lost 2 bases, and 10 bases lay in between. The length of the CDR3 is 15 residues. Germline lookup yields CDR1 LGHDT and CDR2 YNNKEL (reference sequence). The CDR3 DNA sequence: TGTGCCAGCAGCCATAACAGGGTAAACACCGGGGAGCTGTTTTTT. This codes for CASSHNRVNTGELFF.

Note on this clone: Other DNA sequences from this sample encode an identical CDR3 as well. The chain couples TRBV30 to TRBJ2-7, with TRBD1 as a possible D gene (7 bases). Germline lookup yields CDR1 GTSNPN and CDR2 SVGIG (reference sequence). V was trimmed by 5 bases and J by 1 base, leaving 9 bases between them. The CDR3 length is 12 residues. CDR3 region: CAWSGGSYEQYF. The CDR3 region has the DNA TGTGCCTGGTCAGGGGGGTCCTACGAGCAGTACTTC.

The chain combines TRBV5-5 with TRBJ1-3; D may be TRBD1 (5 bases). V shed 0 bases and J shed 2 bases, with 6 bases lying between them. Per germline, CDR1 SGHKS and CDR2 YYEKEE (reference sequence). This CDR3 region has 14 residues. CDR3 DNA sequence: TGTGCCAGCAGCTTGGTAGGGGCTGGAAACACCATATATTTT. It encodes CASSLVGAGNTIYF.

The chain is built from TRBV4-3 and TRBJ1-1; weak D call: TRBD1 (6 bases). This CDR3 contains 18 residues. Germline lookup yields CDR1 LGHNA and CDR2 YSLEER. V was trimmed by 0 bases and J by 2 bases, leaving 19 bases between them. The CDR3 loop reads CASSQDPPGAYSNTEAFF. CDR3 DNA sequence: TGCGCCAGCAGCCAAGATCCCCCAGGGGCCTATTCAAACACTGAAGCTTTCTTT.

This chain links TRBV2 with TRBJ1-2; D is uncertain. In germline, CDR1 is SNHLY, CDR2 FYNNEI. Trimming removed 5 bases at V and 5 bases at J, with 18 bases between. The CDR3 extends over 15 amino acids. Here the CDR3 reads CASSRPPAAPYGYTF. CDR3 DNA sequence: TGTGCCAGCAGTCGACCCCCGGCGGCCCCATATGGCTACACCTTC.

The J gene is TRBJ1-1, the V gene TRBV7-9; D is ambiguous. The CDR3 runs to 13 residues. The V gene lost 5 bases and the J gene lost 0 bases, with 7 bases spanning the gap. Per germline, CDR1 SEHNR and CDR2 FQNEAQ (reference sequence). CDR3 loop: CASSPRMNTEAFF. The CDR3 DNA follows: TGTGCCAGCAGCCCCAGGATGAACACTGAAGCTTTCTTT.

The sample holds a few counts of this clone. The chain recombines TRBV5-4 with TRBJ2-5; 11 positions match TRBD1. CDR1 and CDR2 (germline): SGHNT, YYREEE (reference sequence). The CDR3 consists of 16 residues. J lost 5 bases, V lost 5 bases, and 11 bases had no gene match. The CDR3 is CASRLTGTGGRETQYF. DNA of the CDR3: TGTGCCAGCAGGTTAACCGGGACAGGGGGTCGGGAGACCCAGTACTTC.

The chain recombines TRBV28 with TRBJ2-5, with D maybe TRBD1 (5 bases). Germline assignment: CDR1 MDHEN and CDR2 SYDVKM. This CDR3 is built from 12 residues. V lost 6 bases, J lost 9 bases, and 14 bases lay in between. This chain's CDR3 is CASSSSLGAQYF. DNA of the CDR3: TGTGCCAGCAGCTCGTCTTTAGGGGCCCAGTACTTC.

This rearrangement joins TRBV5-4 to TRBJ1-1; maybe TRBD1 (6 bases). The CDR3 is 16 amino acids. The V gene lost 4 bases and the J gene lost 0 bases, with 16 bases spanning the gap. Germline V gene data show CDR1 as SGHNT and CDR2 as YYREEE (reference sequence). This chain's CDR3 is CASSTKGVGMNTEAFF. The CDR3 DNA reads as TGTGCCAGCAGCACCAAGGGGGTGGGGATGAACACTGAAGCTTTCTTT.

In DNA form, the CDR3 reads TGTGCCAGCAGCTTGGGCGGGCTCTCTGGGGCCAACGTCCTGACTTTC. Protein: CASSLGGLSGANVLTF. V usage is TRBV7-2 and J usage is TRBJ2-6, with a tentative D call TRBD2 (5 bases). The CDR3 covers 16 residues. V lost 3 bases and J 0 bases, leaving 9 bases between the germline ends. CDR1 and CDR2 from the germline V gene are SGHTA and FQGNSA.

V and J are TRBV9 and TRBJ1-2, with a possible D match to TRBD1 (5 bases). Between the trimmed V and J ends, which lost 0 bases and 8 bases, there was a span of 11 bases. CDR3 length: 13 residues. Looked up from germline, CDR1 is SGDLS and CDR2 is YYNGEE. CDR3 DNA: TGTGCCAGCAGCGTAGGGGGAGGGGCAGGCTACACCTTC. Translating it yields CASSVGGGAGYTF.

CDR3 nucleotides: TGCGCCAGCAGCCCCCCCACCTACAATGAGCAGTTCTTC. Amino acid sequence: CASSPPTYNEQFF. V is TRBV5-1 and J is TRBJ2-1; D is uncertain. Germline assignment: CDR1 SGHRS and CDR2 YFSETQ. The CDR3 has 13 residues. V was trimmed by 4 bases and J by 2 bases, leaving 7 bases between them. Variable domain in full (rest from reference TRBV5-1 and TRBJ2-1): KAGVTQTPRYLIKTRGQQVTLSCSPISGHRSVSWYQQTPGQGLQFLFEYFSETQRNKGNFPGRFSGRQFSNSRSEMNVSTLELGDSALYLCASSPPTYNEQFFGPGTRLTVL.

The V call is TRBV19, the J call TRBJ1-1; TRBD1 is a possible D gene (6 bases). The CDR3 runs 17 residues. The germline V gene encodes CDR1 LNHDA and CDR2 SQIVND (reference sequence). The V end lost 6 bases, the J end lost 4 bases, and 24 bases lay between the germline ends. CDR3 region: CASRAGGKGGRSTEAFF. The CDR3 bases are TGTGCCAGTAGAGCGGGGGGCAAAGGCGGTCGGAGCACTGAAGCTTTCTTT.

This clone was observed once. CDR3 region: CASSFGTSKWSGELFF. The CDR3, as DNA: TGTGCCAGCAGTTTCGGGACTAGCAAGTGGTCCGGGGAGCTGTTTTTT. The chain links TRBV28 to TRBJ2-2; 9 nucleotides agree with TRBD2. The germline gives CDR1 MDHEN, CDR2 SYDVKM. This CDR3 comprises 16 residues. J lost 6 bases, V lost 3 bases, and 8 bases had no gene match.

J is TRBJ2-7 and V is TRBV15, with 9 bases that match TRBD1. V lost 0 bases, J lost 7 bases, and 7 bases stayed unmatched. The CDR3 is made up of 15 amino acids. Looked up from germline, CDR1 is LNHNV and CDR2 is YYDKDF (reference sequence). CDR3 loop: CATSRDPGQGGEQYF. The CDR3, as DNA: TGTGCCACCAGCAGAGATCCGGGACAGGGAGGAGAGCAGTACTTC.

V gene TRBV30 combines with J gene TRBJ2-3; D perhaps matches TRBD2 (6 bases). CDR3 length: 15 amino acids. V was shortened by 0 bases and J by 7 bases, with 17 bases between the two germline ends. The germline gives CDR1 GTSNPN, CDR2 SVGIG (reference sequence). The DNA of the CDR3 is TGTGCCTGGAGTGTTCTAGCGCCGGCATCTAATACGCAGTATTTT. This translates into CAWSVLAPASNTQYF.

The J gene is TRBJ2-7, the V gene TRBV28, with TRBD1 matching 7 bases. Germline V gives CDR1 MDHEN, CDR2 SYDVKM. The V gene end was trimmed by 4 bases and the J gene end by 1 base; junction bases not matched to a gene: 1. This CDR3 spans 13 amino acids. This CDR3 reads CASSSGQSYEQYF. The CDR3 region has the DNA TGTGCCAGCAGTTCGGGACAGTCCTACGAGCAGTACTTC.

This clone was detected once. The chain recombines TRBV28 with TRBJ2-3, with D tentatively TRBD1 (5 bases). This CDR3 spans 15 amino acids. Germline-derived CDR1 and CDR2 are MDHEN and SYDVKM. V lost 6 bases to trimming and J lost 1 base, with 14 bases between them. CDR3 DNA: TGTGCCAGCAGAGGGTACAGGCCCGGCACAGATACGCAGTATTTT. This encodes CASRGYRPGTDTQYF. The whole variable domain, filled in from reference TRBV28 and TRBJ2-3, reads DVKVTQSSRYLVKRTGEKVFLECVQDMDHENMFWYRQDPGLGLRLIYFSYDVKMKEKGDIPEGYSVSREKKERFSLILESASTNQTSMYLCASRGYRPGTDTQYFGPGTRLTVL.